Below, 9 T cell receptor beta chains from the same sample are listed, as sequenced in a study of shared clonotypes between healthy human individuals. Produced via immunoSEQ multiplex PCR; TCRdb's table is partial and in-frame only. The sample consists of some 300,000 clones, roughly 80% of them appearing once. The specimen was memory CD4+ T cells sorted from blood. Subset indicated: CD45RA-negative fraction. The receptors originated from a man under 40 in good health.

The chain carries TRBV18 and TRBJ1-2; D might be TRBD1 (5 bases). The CDR3 totals 15 residues. V lost 2 bases to trimming and J lost 0 bases, with 10 bases between them. Germline lookup yields CDR1 KGHSH and CDR2 LQKENI. The CDR3 DNA reads TGTGCCAGCTCACCAGCTCGGGGGTCTAACTATGGCTACACCTTC. Translating gives CASSPARGSNYGYTF.

This clone was seen just once. The chain is built from TRBV9 and TRBJ2-5; 8 nucleotides match TRBD1. V was pared by 2 bases and J by 5 bases, with 5 bases of the junction left unmatched. The V gene's germline CDR1 is SGDLS and CDR2 YYNGEE. CDR3 size: 14 residues. The CDR3 bases are TGTGCCAGCAGCGTGACAGGGGCTGGGGAGACCCAGTACTTC. It encodes CASSVTGAGETQYF. Complete variable domain (other parts from reference TRBV9 and TRBJ2-5): DSGVTQTPKHLITATGQRVTLRCSPRSGDLSVYWYQQSLDQGLQFLIQYYNGEERAKGNILERFSAQQFPDLHSELNLSSLELGDSALYFCASSVTGAGETQYFGPGTRLLVL.

This chain connects TRBV2 to TRBJ2-5, with D tentatively TRBD1 or TRBD2 (5 bases each). From germline, CDR1 is SNHLY and CDR2 FYNNEI. V gave up 5 bases and J gave up 5 bases, with 12 bases separating them. The CDR3 loop spans 13 amino acids. The CDR3 DNA reads TGTGCCAGCAGTACCCGCAGGGACGAGACCCAGTACTTC. Protein: CASSTRRDETQYF.

The V and J genes are TRBV10-2 and TRBJ2-7; 9 bases fit TRBD2. Germline CDR1 WSHSY, CDR2 SAAADI. The length of the CDR3 is 17 residues. V was pared by 0 bases and J by 1 base, with 7 bases of the junction left unmatched. CDR3 loop: CASSESGMLAGSYEQYF. The CDR3 bases are TGCGCCAGCAGTGAGTCGGGGATGCTAGCGGGATCCTACGAGCAGTACTTC.

The chain employs TRBV9 and TRBJ2-5; D possibly uses TRBD1 or TRBD2 (5 bases each). With 0 bases removed from V and 2 bases from J, the gap between germline ends came to 11 bases. The CDR3 has 15 residues. Germline-derived CDR1 and CDR2 are SGDLS and YYNGEE. CDR3 in DNA: TGTGCCAGCAGCGTAGATGGGACCCCTCAAGAGACCCAGTACTTC. As protein: CASSVDGTPQETQYF.

The chain employs TRBV2 and TRBJ2-7; 8 positions match TRBD1. The CDR3 covers 13 residues. Germline CDR1 reads SNHLY; CDR2 reads FYNNEI. The V and J ends lost 7 bases and 6 bases, in that order; junction bases with no gene match: 8. The CDR3: CASNEDRVSEQYF. The CDR3, as DNA: TGTGCCAGCAATGAGGACAGGGTGTCCGAGCAGTACTTC.

The chain is built from TRBV5-1 and TRBJ2-5; TRBD1 might be the D (6 bases). The germline gives CDR1 SGHRS, CDR2 YFSETQ. V lost 4 bases and J lost 5, with 12 bases in between. This CDR3 region has 13 residues. Here the CDR3 reads CASSQTGWETQYF. The CDR3 DNA reads as TGCGCCAGCAGCCAGACAGGTTGGGAGACCCAGTACTTC.

Remarks on this clone: It may be a read error: a sequence one base away is much more abundant. The sample carries other DNA sequences with the same CDR3. The J gene is TRBJ2-1, the V gene TRBV7-9, with 8 bases identical to TRBD2. This CDR3 spans 16 amino acids. The germline V gene encodes CDR1 SEHNR and CDR2 FQNEAQ (reference sequence). V lost 0 bases to trimming and J lost 2 bases; unmatched junction nucleotides: 3. The DNA for the CDR3 is TGTGCCAGCAGCTTAGCCCTAGCGGGCACCTACAATGAGCAGTTCTTC. Residues: CASSLALAGTYNEQFF.

The chain combines TRBV28 with TRBJ2-5; TRBD1 aligns across 7 bases. V lost 4 bases and J lost 7; bases outside the gene matches: 12. Germline V gives CDR1 MDHEN, CDR2 SYDVKM. This CDR3 region has 15 residues. CDR3: CASSSSGDSLATQYF. DNA of the CDR3: TGTGCCAGCAGTTCCTCCGGGGACAGCCTAGCGACCCAGTACTTC.